This T cell receptor (beta chain) is drawn from a study of T cell responses to AZD1222 COVID-19 vaccine. Overall study results and limits: Sampling captured repertoires only after the peak T cell response. Unmutated regions of variants are reportedly targeted by nearly half of spike-specific TCRs.

In regard to this clone: Its target is not known.

The data were produced by immunoSEQ multiplex PCR, yet TCRdb's version contains in-frame clones alone and is incomplete. The data contain about 78,000 clones, roughly 87% of them singletons. This CDR3 is built from 15 residues. V was shortened by 5 bases and J by 6 bases, with 18 bases between the two germline ends. Germline V gene data show CDR1 as LNHDA and CDR2 as SQIVND (reference sequence). The rearrangement uses TRBV19 and TRBJ2-3; D is perhaps TRBD1 or TRBD2 (5 bases each). Specimen: peripheral blood, collected on day 0 of MenACWY control vaccination. This clonotype was sampled from an adult in good health. In DNA, the CDR3 is TGTGCCAGTAGTGCCCGGACGGGGACCTTCGATACGCAGTATTTT. Encoded protein: CASSARTGTFDTQYF.